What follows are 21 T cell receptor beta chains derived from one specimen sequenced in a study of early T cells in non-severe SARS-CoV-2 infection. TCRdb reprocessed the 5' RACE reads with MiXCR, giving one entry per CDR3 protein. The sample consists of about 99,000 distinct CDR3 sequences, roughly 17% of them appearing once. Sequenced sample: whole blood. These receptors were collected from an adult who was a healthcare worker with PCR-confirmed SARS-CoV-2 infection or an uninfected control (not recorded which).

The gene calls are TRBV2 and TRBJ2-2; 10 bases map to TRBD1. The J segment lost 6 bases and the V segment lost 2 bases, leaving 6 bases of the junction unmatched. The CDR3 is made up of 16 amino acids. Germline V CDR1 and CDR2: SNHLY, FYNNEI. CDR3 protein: CASSEWGQGTSGELFF. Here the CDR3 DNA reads TGTGCCAGCAGTGAATGGGGACAGGGGACCTCCGGGGAGCTGTTTTTT.

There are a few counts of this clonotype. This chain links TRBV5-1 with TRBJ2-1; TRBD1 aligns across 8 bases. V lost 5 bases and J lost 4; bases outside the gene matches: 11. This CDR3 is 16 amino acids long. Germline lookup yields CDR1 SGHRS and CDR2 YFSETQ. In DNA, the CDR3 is TGCGCCAGCAGTTTTGGGGCCCGGGACAGGTACAATGAGCAGTTCTTC. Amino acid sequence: CASSFGARDRYNEQFF.

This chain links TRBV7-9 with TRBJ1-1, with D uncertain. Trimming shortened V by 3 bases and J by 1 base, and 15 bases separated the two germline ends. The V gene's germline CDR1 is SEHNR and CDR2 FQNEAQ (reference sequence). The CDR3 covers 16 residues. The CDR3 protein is CASSFLPMGGNTEAFF. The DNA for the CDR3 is TGTGCCAGCAGCTTTCTTCCCATGGGAGGGAACACTGAAGCTTTCTTT.

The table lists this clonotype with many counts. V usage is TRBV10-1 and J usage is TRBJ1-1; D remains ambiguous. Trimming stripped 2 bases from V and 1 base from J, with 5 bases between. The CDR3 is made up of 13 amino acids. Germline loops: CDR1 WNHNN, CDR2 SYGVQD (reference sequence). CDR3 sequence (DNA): TGCGCCAGCAGTGAGCCAGGGAACACTGAAGCTTTCTTT. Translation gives CASSEPGNTEAFF.

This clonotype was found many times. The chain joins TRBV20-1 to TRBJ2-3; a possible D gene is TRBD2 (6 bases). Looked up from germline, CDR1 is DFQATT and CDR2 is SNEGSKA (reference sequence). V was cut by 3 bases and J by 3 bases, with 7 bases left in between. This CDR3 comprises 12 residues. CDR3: CSASLATDTQYF. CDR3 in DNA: TGCAGTGCTAGCCTAGCGACAGATACGCAGTATTTT.

The CDR3 protein is CASSPGTSDYNEQFF. CDR3 coding DNA: TGTGCCAGCAGTCCGGGGACTAGCGACTACAATGAGCAGTTCTTC. The chain couples TRBV28 to TRBJ2-1; 10 bases map to TRBD2. The V gene's germline CDR1 is MDHEN and CDR2 SYDVKM. The CDR3 contains 15 residues. J gave up 3 bases and V 5 bases, and 4 bases lay outside the gene matches.

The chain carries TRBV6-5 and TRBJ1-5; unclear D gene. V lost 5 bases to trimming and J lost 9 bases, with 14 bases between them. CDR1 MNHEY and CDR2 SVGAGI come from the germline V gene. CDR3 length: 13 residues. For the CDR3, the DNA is TGTGCCAGCAGTCCTACCGACCGTGGGCCCCAGCATTTT. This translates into CASSPTDRGPQHF.

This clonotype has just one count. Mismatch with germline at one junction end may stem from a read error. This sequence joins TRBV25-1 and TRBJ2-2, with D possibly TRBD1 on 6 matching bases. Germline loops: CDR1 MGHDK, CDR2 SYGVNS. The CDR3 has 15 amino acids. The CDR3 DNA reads TGTACCAGCAGTGAACAGGGTGGTAGCACCGGGGAGCTGTTTTTT. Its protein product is CTSSEQGGSTGELFF.

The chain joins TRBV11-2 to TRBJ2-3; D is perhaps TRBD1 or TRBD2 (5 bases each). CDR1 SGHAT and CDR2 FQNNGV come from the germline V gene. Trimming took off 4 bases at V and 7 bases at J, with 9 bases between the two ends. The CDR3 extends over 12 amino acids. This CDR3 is CASSSGANTQYF. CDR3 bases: TGTGCCAGCAGCTCCGGGGCCAATACGCAGTATTTT.

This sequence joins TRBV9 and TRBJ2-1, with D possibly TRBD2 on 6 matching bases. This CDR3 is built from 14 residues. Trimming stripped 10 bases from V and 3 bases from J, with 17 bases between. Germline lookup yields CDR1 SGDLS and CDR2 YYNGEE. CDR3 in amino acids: CASNSGTYYNEQFF. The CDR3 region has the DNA TGTGCCTCTAATAGCGGAACATACTACAATGAGCAGTTCTTC.

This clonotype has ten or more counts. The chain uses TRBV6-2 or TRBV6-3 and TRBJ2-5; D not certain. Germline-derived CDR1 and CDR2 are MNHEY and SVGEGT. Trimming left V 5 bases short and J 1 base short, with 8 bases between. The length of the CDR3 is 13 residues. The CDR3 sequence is CASSNQAQETQYF. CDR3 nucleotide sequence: TGTGCCAGCAGTAACCAGGCCCAAGAGACCCAGTACTTC.

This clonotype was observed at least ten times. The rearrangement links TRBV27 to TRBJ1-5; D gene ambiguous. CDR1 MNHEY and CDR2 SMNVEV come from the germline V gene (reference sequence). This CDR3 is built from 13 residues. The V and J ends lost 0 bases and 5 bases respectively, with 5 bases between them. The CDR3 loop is CASSLSRDQPQHF. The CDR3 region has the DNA TGTGCCAGCAGTTTATCGCGGGATCAGCCCCAGCATTTT.

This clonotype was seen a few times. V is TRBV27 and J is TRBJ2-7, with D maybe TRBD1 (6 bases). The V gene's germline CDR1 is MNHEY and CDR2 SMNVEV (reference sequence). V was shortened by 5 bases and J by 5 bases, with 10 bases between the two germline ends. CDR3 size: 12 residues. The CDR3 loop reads CASSPRGNEQYF. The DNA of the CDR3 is TGTGCCAGCAGTCCGAGGGGGAACGAGCAGTACTTC.

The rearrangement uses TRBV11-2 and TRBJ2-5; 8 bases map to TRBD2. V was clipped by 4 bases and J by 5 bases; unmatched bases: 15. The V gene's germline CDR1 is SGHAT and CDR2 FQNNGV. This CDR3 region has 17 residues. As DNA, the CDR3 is TGTGCCAGCAGCTCCCTACTAGCGGAGCTATGGGGGGAGACCCAGTACTTC. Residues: CASSSLLAELWGETQYF.

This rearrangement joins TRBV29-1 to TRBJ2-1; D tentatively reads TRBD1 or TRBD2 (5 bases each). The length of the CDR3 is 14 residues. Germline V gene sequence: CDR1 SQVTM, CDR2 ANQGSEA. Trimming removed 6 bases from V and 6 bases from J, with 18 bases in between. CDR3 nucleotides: TGCAGCGTACCGGGACGGGGTAGGGGCAATGAGCAGTTCTTC. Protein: CSVPGRGRGNEQFF.

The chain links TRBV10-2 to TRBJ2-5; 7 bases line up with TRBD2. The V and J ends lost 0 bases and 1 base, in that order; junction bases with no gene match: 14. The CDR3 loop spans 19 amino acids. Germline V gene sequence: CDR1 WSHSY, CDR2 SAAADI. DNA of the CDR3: TGCGCCAGCAGTGAGTCGAAAGGAAGCGGGGCCCCGGGCCAAGAGACCCAGTACTTC. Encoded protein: CASSESKGSGAPGQETQYF.

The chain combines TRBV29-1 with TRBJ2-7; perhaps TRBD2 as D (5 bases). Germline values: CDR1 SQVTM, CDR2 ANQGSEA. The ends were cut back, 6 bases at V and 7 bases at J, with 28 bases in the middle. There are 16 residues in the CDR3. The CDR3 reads CSVILTKRRSIQEQYF. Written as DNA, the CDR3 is TGCAGCGTAATCTTGACCAAGCGGCGATCAATCCAAGAGCAGTACTTC.

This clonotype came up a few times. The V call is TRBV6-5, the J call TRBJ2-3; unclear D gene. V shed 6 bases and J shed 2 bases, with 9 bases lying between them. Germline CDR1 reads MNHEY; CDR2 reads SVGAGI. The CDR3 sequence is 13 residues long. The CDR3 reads CASRSASTDTQYF. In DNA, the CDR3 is TGTGCCAGCAGGTCAGCCTCCACAGATACGCAGTATTTT.

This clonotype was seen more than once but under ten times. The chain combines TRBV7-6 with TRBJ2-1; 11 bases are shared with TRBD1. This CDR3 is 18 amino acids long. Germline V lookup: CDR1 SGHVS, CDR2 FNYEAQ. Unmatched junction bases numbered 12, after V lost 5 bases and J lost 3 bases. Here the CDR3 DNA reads TGTGCCAGCAGCGGACGGACAGGGGGCGAAACCCGCTACAATGAGCAGTTCTTC. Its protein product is CASSGRTGGETRYNEQFF.

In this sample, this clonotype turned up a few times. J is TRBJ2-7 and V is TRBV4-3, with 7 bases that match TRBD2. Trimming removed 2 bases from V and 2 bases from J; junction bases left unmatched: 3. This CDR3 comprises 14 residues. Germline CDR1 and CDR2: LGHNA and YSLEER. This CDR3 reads CASSQRRGTYEQYF. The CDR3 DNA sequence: TGCGCCAGCAGCCAAAGGCGGGGGACCTACGAGCAGTACTTC.

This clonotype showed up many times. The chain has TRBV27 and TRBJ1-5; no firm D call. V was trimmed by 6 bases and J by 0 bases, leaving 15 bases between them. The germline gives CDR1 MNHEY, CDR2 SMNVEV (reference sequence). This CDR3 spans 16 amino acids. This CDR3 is CASSPHPGNSNQPQHF. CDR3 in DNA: TGTGCCAGCAGCCCACACCCGGGGAATAGCAATCAGCCCCAGCATTTT.